This T cell receptor (beta chain) was recorded in a study of blood T cell repertoires in COVID-19. This clone was recorded once. Original processing methods: Counts of nucleated cells, estimated from reference gene primer amplification, were obtained. Libraries were prepared by immunoSEQ multiplex PCR; TCRdb keeps only in-frame clonotypes and omits some of them. V and J calls and clone size are as listed in that table; D and trimming were resolved from the DNA. The repertoire holds 230,000 or so clones, about 88% seen once, with around 6.3% in the top ten. The cohort comprised adults aged 18 to 89 years residing in about two dozen US areas. The CDR3 runs to 12 residues. Germline V gene sequence: CDR1 LNHDA, CDR2 SQIVND (reference sequence).

The V call is TRBV19, the J call TRBJ2-2, with TRBD1 matching over 9 bases. This TCR was recovered from a woman aged 45 to 65 who had been exposed to COVID-19. Sequenced material: PBMCs or T cells enriched from blood (not recorded which). CDR3 protein: CGGQGTSGELFF. The CDR3 DNA reads TGTGGGGGACAGGGAACCAGCGGGGAGCTGTTTTTT.